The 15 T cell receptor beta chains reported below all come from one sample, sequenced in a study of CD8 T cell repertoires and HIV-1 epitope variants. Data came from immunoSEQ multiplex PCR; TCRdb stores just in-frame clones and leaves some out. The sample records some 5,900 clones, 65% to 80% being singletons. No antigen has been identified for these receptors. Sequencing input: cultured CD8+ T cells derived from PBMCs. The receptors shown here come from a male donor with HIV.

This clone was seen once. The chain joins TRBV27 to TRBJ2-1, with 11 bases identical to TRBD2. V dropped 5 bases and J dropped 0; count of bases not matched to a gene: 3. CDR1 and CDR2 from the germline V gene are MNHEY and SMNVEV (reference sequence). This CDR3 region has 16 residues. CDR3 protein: CASSLSGGASYNEQFF. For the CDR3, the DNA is TGTGCCAGCAGTCTTAGCGGGGGGGCCTCCTACAATGAGCAGTTCTTC.

The CDR3 sequence is CAWSYGVGELFF. In DNA form, the CDR3 reads TGTGCCTGGTCATATGGCGTCGGGGAGCTGTTTTTT. The rearrangement links TRBV30 to TRBJ2-2; D unresolved. This CDR3 has 12 residues. V lost 5 bases and J lost 7, with 11 bases in between. Germline CDR1 GTSNPN, CDR2 SVGIG (reference sequence).

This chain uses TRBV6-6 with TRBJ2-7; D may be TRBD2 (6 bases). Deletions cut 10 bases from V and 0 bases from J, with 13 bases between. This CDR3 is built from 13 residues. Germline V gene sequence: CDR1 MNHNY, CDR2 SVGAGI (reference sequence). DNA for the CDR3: TGTGCCACAGCGGGCCCAAGCTCCTACGAGCAGTACTTC. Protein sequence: CATAGPSSYEQYF.

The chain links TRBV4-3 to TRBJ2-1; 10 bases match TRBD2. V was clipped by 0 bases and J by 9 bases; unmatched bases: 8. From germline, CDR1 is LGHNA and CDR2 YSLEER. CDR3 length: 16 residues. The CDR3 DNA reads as TGCGCCAGCAGCCAAGATACAAGCGGGGGGGCAAGTGAGCAGTTCTTC. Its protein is CASSQDTSGGASEQFF.

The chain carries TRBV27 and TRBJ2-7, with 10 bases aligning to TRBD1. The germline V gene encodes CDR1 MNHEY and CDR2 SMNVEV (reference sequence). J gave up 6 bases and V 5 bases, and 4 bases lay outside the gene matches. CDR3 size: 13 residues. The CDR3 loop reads CASSPGTGVEQYF. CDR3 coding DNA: TGTGCCAGCAGTCCCGGGACAGGGGTCGAGCAGTACTTC.

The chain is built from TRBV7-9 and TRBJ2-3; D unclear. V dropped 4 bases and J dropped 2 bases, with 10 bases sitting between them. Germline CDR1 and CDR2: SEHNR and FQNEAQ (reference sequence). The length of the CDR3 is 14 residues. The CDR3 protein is CASSSLRPTDTQYF. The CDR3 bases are TGTGCCAGCAGCTCCCTGCGGCCCACAGATACGCAGTATTTT.

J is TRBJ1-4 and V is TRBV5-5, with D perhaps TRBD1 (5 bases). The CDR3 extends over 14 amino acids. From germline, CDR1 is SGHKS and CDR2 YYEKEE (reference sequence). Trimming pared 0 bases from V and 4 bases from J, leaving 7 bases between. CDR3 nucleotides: TGTGCCAGCAGCTTGGGGGGCAATAATGAAAAACTGTTTTTT. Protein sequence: CASSLGGNNEKLFF.

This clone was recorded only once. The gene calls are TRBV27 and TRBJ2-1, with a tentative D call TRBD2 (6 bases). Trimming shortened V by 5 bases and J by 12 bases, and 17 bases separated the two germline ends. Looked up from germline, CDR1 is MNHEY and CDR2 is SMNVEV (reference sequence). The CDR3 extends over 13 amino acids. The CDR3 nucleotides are TGTGCCAGCAGTCCCCCACTGGGGGGAGGGCAGTTCTTC. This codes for CASSPPLGGGQFF.

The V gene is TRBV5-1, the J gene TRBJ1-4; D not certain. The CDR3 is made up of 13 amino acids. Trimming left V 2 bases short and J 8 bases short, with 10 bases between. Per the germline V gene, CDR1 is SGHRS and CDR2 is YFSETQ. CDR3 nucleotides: TGCGCCAGCAGCTTAGAACATCGCGAAAAACTGTTTTTT. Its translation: CASSLEHREKLFF.

The CDR3 here is CASSYRAAREETFF. The CDR3 nucleotides are TGTGCCAGCAGTTATAGGGCCGCTCGAGAGGAGACTTTCTTT. J is TRBJ1-1 and V is TRBV6-6; D gene uncertain. The CDR3 runs 14 residues. V was clipped by 3 bases and J by 12 bases, with 20 bases between them. Germline loops: CDR1 MNHNY, CDR2 SVGAGI (reference sequence).

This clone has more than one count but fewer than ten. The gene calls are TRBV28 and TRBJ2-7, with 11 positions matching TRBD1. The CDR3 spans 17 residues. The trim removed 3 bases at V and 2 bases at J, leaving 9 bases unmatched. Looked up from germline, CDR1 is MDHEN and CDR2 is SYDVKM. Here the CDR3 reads CASSFRGTGGHTYEQYF. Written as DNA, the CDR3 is TGTGCCAGCAGTTTCAGGGGGACAGGGGGTCATACCTACGAGCAGTACTTC.

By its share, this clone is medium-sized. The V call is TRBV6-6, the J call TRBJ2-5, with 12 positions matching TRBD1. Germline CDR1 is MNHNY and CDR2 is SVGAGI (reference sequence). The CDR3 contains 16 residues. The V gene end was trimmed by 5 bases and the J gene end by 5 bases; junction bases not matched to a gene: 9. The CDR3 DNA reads TGTGCCAGCAGTCAGGGACAGGGGGCGTTTTCCGAGACCCAGTACTTC. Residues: CASSQGQGAFSETQYF.

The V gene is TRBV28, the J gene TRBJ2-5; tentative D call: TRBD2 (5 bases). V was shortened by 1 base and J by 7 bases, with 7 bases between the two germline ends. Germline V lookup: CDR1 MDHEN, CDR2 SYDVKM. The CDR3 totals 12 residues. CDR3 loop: CASSLYGRTQYF. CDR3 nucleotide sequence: TGTGCCAGCAGTTTATATGGGAGGACCCAGTACTTC.

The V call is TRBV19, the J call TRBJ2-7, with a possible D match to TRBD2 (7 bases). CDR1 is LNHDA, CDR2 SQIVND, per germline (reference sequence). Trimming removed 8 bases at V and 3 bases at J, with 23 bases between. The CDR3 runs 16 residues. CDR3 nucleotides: TGTGCCAGTGGATCACCCCAGGGAGGGGGAGGCTACGAGCAGTACTTC. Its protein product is CASGSPQGGGGYEQYF.

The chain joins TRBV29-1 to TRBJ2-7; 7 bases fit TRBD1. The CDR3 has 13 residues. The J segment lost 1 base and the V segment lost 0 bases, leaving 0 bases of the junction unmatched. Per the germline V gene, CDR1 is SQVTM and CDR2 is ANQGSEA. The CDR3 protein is CSVEEGQSYEQYF. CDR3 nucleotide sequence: TGCAGCGTTGAAGAGGGACAGTCCTACGAGCAGTACTTC.